This T cell receptor beta chain came from a study of T cell repertoires in cytomegalovirus infection. Study-wide background: Indicated by public TCR beta signatures were CMV infection and matching HLA type. The study's findings and limits: In two of eight donors, the top clonotype was HLA-C-restricted CMV-specific. Identification of carriers of CMV plus the relevant HLA was performed using cumulative public TCR beta family frequency.

About this clonotype itself: The antigen is not known.

V lost 5 bases to trimming and J lost 3 bases; unmatched junction nucleotides: 9. Germline lookup yields CDR1 SGHNT and CDR2 YYREEE (reference sequence). The CDR3 spans 15 residues. TCRdb passed the reads through MiXCR, listing each CDR3 protein once. The sample includes a few hundred thousand distinct CDR3 sequences, around a quarter of them seen just once. The chain is built from TRBV5-4 and TRBJ1-1; 8 bases map to TRBD1. The sample taken for sequencing was PBMCs. This receptor was identified in a human donor in good health (CMV status not recorded). Some clones in this sample may be carry-over from other donors' samples. The chain's CDR3 is CASRLQGAWDTEAFF. CDR3 bases: TGTGCCAGCAGACTCCAGGGGGCTTGGGACACTGAAGCTTTCTTT.